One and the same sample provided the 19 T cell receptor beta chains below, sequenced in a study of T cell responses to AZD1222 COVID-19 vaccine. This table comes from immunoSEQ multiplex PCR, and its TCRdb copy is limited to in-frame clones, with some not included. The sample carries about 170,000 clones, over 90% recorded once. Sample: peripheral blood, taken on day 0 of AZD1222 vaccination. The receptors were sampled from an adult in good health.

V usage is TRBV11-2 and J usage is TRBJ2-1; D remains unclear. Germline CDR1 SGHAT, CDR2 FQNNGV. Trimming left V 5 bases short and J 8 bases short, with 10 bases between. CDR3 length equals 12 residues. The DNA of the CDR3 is TGTGCCAGCAGCGACCTTTCCGATGAGCAGTTCTTC. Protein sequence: CASSDLSDEQFF.

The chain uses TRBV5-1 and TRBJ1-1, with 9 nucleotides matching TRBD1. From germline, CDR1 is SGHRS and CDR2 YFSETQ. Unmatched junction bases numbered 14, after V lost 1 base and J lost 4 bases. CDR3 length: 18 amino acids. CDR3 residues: CASSLSPVGTGKGTEAFF. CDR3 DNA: TGCGCCAGCAGCTTGAGTCCCGTCGGGACAGGGAAGGGCACTGAAGCTTTCTTT.

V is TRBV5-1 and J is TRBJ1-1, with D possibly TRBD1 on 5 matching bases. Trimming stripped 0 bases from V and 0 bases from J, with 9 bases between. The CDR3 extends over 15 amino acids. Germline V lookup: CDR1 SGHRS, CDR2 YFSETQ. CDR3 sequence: CASSLGGVMNTEAFF. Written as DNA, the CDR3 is TGCGCCAGCAGCTTGGGAGGGGTCATGAACACTGAAGCTTTCTTT.

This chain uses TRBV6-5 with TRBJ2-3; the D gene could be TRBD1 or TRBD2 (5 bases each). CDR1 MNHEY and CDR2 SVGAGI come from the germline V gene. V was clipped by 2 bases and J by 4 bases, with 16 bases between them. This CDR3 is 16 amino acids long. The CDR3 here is CASSYGATGWSDTQYF. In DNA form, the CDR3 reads TGTGCCAGCAGTTACGGGGCTACGGGATGGTCAGATACGCAGTATTTT.

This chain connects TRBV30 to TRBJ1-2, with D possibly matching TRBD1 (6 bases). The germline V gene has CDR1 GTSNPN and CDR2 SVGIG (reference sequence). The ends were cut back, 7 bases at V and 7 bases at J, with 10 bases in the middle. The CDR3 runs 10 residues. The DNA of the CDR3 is TGTGCCTTCTACAGGGTTGGCTACACCTTC. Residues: CAFYRVGYTF.

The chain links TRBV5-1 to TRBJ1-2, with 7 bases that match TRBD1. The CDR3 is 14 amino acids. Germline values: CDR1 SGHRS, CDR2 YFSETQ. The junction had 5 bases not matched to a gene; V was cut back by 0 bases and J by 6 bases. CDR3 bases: TGCGCCAGCAGCTTGGGGACAGGAGAGGATGGCTACACCTTC. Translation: CASSLGTGEDGYTF.

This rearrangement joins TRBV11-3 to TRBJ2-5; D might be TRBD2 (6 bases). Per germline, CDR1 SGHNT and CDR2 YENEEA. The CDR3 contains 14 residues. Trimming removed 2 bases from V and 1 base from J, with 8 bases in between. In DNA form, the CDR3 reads TGTGCCAGCAGCTTATCGGGGGTCCAAGAGACCCAGTACTTC. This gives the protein CASSLSGVQETQYF.

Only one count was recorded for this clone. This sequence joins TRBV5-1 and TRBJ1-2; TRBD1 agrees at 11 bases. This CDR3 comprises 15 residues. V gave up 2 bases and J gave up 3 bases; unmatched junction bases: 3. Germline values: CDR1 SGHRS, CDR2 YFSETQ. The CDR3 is CASSLGQGADYGYTF. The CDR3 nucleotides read TGCGCCAGCAGCTTAGGACAGGGGGCTGACTATGGCTACACCTTC.

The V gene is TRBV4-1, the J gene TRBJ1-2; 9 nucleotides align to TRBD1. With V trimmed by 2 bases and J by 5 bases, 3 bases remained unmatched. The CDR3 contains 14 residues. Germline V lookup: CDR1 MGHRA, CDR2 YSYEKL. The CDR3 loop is CASSQRDREYGYTF. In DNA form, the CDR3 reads TGCGCCAGCAGCCAACGGGACAGGGAGTATGGCTACACCTTC.

CDR3 sequence reads: CASSYSAGEPYNEQFF. The CDR3 DNA reads TGTGCCAGCAGTTACTCCGCGGGGGAGCCATACAATGAGCAGTTCTTC. V and J are TRBV6-5 and TRBJ2-1; 7 nucleotides match TRBD2. Germline CDR1 MNHEY, CDR2 SVGAGI. J was trimmed by 4 bases and V by 0 bases; bases with no gene match: 6. This CDR3 has 16 amino acids.

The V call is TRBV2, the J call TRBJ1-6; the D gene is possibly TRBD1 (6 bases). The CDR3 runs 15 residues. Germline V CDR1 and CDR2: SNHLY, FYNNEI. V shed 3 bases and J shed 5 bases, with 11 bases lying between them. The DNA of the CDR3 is TGTGCCAGCAGTGATACAGGGAACGATAATTCACCCCTCCACTTT. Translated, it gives CASSDTGNDNSPLHF.

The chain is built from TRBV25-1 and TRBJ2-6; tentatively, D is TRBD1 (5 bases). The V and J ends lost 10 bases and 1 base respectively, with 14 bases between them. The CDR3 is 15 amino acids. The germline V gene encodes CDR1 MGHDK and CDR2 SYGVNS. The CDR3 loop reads CAIGVSDSGANVLTF. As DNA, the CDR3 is TGTGCCATAGGGGTCTCGGATTCTGGGGCCAACGTCCTGACTTTC.

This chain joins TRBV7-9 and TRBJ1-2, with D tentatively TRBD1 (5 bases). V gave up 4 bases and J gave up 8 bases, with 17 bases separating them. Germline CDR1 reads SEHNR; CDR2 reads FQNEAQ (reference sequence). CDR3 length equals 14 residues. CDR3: CASSSSRGPFGYTF. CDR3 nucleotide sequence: TGTGCCAGCAGCTCCTCCCGGGGCCCATTCGGCTACACCTTC.

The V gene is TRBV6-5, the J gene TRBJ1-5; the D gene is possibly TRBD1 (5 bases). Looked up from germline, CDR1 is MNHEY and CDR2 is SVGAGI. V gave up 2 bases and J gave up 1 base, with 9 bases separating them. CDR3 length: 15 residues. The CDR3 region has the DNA TGTGCCAGCAGTTACGGGGGTGCGAGCAATCAGCCCCAGCATTTT. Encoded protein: CASSYGGASNQPQHF.

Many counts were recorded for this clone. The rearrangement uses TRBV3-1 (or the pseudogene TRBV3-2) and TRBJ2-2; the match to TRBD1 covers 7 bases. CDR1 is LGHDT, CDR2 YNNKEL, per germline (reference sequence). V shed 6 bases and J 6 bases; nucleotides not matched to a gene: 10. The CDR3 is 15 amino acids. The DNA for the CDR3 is TGTGCCAGCAGACATGACAGGGCTCTCCCCGGGGAGCTGTTTTTT. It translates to CASRHDRALPGELFF.

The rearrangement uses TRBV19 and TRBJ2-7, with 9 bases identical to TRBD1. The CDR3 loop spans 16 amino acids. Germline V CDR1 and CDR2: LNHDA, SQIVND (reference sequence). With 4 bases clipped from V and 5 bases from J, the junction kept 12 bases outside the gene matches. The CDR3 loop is CASSTLSGTGRHEQYF. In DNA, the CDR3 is TGTGCCAGTAGTACACTTTCCGGGACAGGGAGGCACGAGCAGTACTTC.

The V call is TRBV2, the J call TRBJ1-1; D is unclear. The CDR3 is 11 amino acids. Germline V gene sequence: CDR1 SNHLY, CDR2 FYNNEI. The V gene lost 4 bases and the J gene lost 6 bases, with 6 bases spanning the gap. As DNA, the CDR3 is TGTGCCAGCAGTGGGGCCGCTGAAGCTTTCTTT. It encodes CASSGAAEAFF. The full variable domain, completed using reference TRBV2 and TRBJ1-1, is EPEVTQTPSHQVTQMGQEVILRCVPISNHLYFYWYRQILGQKVEFLVSFYNNEISEKSEIFDDQFSVERPDGSNFTLKIRSTKLEDSAMYFCASSGAAEAFFGQGTRLTVV.

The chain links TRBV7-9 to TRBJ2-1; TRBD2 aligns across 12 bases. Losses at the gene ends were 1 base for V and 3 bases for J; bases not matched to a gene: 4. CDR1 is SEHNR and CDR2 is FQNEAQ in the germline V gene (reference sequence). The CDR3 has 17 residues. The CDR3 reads CASSLGLAGVSYNEQFF. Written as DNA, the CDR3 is TGTGCCAGCAGCTTAGGACTAGCGGGAGTAAGCTACAATGAGCAGTTCTTC.

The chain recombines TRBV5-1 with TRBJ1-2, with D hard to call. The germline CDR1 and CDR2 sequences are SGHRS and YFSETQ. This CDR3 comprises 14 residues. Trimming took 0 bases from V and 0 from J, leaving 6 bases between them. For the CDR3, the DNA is TGCGCCAGCAGCTTGGATAGGACTAACTATGGCTACACCTTC. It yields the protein CASSLDRTNYGYTF.